Listed below are T cell receptor beta chains from one sample, sequenced in a study of T cell clones after liver transplantation. TCRdb keeps only in-frame clones here, not all; method: immunoSEQ multiplex PCR. In the table there are about 24,000 clones, 55% to 75% of which are singletons. The material was CD4+ T cells from blood, obtained before liver transplant. The receptors here all came from a human donor who received a liver transplant. The CDR3 runs from the conserved cysteine through the conserved F or W. The D gene is left open where the match is weak. Size is stated for part of the rows, as once, few or many counts, or as a class when the clone is expanded.

v_gene	j_gene	abundance	d_gene	CDR3aa	CDR3nt
TRBV4-3	TRBJ2-4	NA	NA	CASSQERELDIQYF	TGCGCCAGCAGCCAAGAAAGGGAGTTGGACATTCAGTACTTC
TRBV7-8	TRBJ2-7	NA	TRBD1	CASSLGGGPYEQYF	TGTGCCAGCAGCTTAGGAGGGGGCCCCTACGAGCAGTACTTC
TRBV5-5	TRBJ2-3	NA	TRBD1	CASSLGPGGADTQYF	TGTGCCAGCAGCTTGGGGCCAGGGGGCGCAGATACGCAGTATTTT
TRBV27	TRBJ2-1	NA	TRBD2	CASSFRTSGGGEQLF	TGTGCCAGCAGTTTCCGGACTAGCGGGGGTGGTGAGCAGCTCTTC
TRBV6-1	TRBJ1-4	NA	NA	CASSELGELFF	TGTGCCAGCAGTGAATTGGGGGAACTGTTTTTT
TRBV6-1	TRBJ1-1	few	NA	CASKIVGRNTEAFF	TGTGCCAGCAAAATAGTAGGGAGGAACACTGAAGCTTTCTTT
TRBV30	TRBJ1-1	few	TRBD1	CAWNIDRGSEAFF	TGTGCCTGGAATATAGACAGGGGCTCTGAAGCTTTCTTT
TRBV5-8	TRBJ2-1	NA	TRBD2	CASSPMGLAGGNYNEQFF	TGTGCCAGCAGCCCAATGGGGCTAGCGGGAGGGAATTACAATGAGCAGTTCTTC
TRBV30	TRBJ2-5	NA	NA	CAWLTIRGETQYF	TGTGCCTGGCTGACTATCCGCGGGGAGACCCAGTACTTC
TRBV30	TRBJ1-5	few	TRBD1	CAWSVDRGPPFNQPQHF	TGTGCCTGGAGTGTAGACAGGGGGCCCCCTTTCAATCAGCCCCAGCATTTT
TRBV28	TRBJ1-4	NA	NA	CASSVLNEKLFF	TGTGCCAGCAGTGTTTTAAATGAAAAACTGTTTTTT
TRBV14	TRBJ1-3	medium-sized	NA	CASSPGHSGNTIYF	TGTGCCAGCAGCCCGGGACACTCTGGAAACACCATATATTTT
TRBV25-1	TRBJ2-1	NA	NA	CASSRAGSSYNEQFF	TGTGCCAGTTCCCGTGCAGGGAGCTCCTACAATGAGCAGTTCTTC
TRBV5-8	TRBJ2-1	medium-sized	TRBD2	CASTETGLAGGASYNEQFF	TGTGCCAGCACCGAAACGGGACTAGCGGGAGGGGCTTCCTACAATGAGCAGTTCTTC
TRBV19	TRBJ1-4	few	NA	CATWGIGNEKLFF	TGTGCCACTTGGGGCATTGGGAATGAAAAACTGTTTTTT
TRBV6-5	TRBJ1-4	NA	NA	CASRGGVSNEKLFF	TGTGCCAGCAGAGGAGGGGTATCTAATGAAAAACTGTTTTTT
TRBV14	TRBJ2-7	few	TRBD1	CASSHRTGVGSYEQYF	TGTGCCAGCAGCCACCGAACAGGGGTGGGCTCCTACGAGCAGTACTTC
TRBV19	TRBJ1-4	once	NA	CASRLAATNEKLFF	TGTGCCAGTCGCTTGGCTGCAACTAATGAAAAACTGTTTTTT
TRBV5-1	TRBJ2-3	NA	TRBD2	CASSLAADTQYF	TGCGCCAGCAGCCTAGCGGCAGATACGCAGTATTTT
TRBV9	TRBJ2-2	NA	NA	CASSVGVRGFGGELFF	TGTGCCAGCAGCGTAGGGGTACGAGGGTTCGGCGGGGAGCTGTTTTTT
TRBV6-6	TRBJ2-2	NA	NA	CASTTGSGNTGELFF	TGTGCCAGCACTACGGGGTCCGGGAACACCGGGGAGCTGTTTTTT
TRBV5-5	TRBJ1-4	few	TRBD1	CASSYGQGGTNEKLFF	TGTGCCAGCAGCTATGGACAGGGAGGCACTAATGAAAAACTGTTTTTT
TRBV20-1	TRBJ2-5	once	NA	CSASSETQYF	TGCAGTGCTAGTTCAGAGACCCAGTACTTC
TRBV6-1	TRBJ2-3	NA	TRBD1	CASSPGTGESDTQYF	TGTGCCAGCAGTCCTGGGACAGGGGAGTCAGATACGCAGTATTTT
TRBV19	TRBJ2-4	NA	TRBD1	CASRQTDRADIQYF	TGTGCCAGTAGGCAAACGGACAGGGCAGACATTCAGTACTTC
TRBV28	TRBJ1-5	NA	TRBD1	CASSSTGYGNQPQHF	TGTGCCAGCAGCTCGACAGGGTACGGCAATCAGCCCCAGCATTTT
TRBV5-4	TRBJ1-6	few	NA	CASSLDGSPLHF	TGTGCCAGCAGCTTGGACGGTTCACCCCTCCACTTT
TRBV4-2	TRBJ1-1	few	NA	CASSQMGQKNTEAFF	TGTGCCAGCAGCCAAATGGGACAAAAGAACACTGAAGCTTTCTTT
TRBV5-6	TRBJ2-5	NA	NA	CASSLAGRDKETQYF	TGTGCCAGCAGCTTGGCGGGACGGGACAAAGAGACCCAGTACTTC
TRBV5-1	TRBJ1-1	medium-sized	NA	CASSIQVNTEAFF	TGCGCCAGCAGCATACAGGTGAACACTGAAGCTTTCTTT
TRBV5-6	TRBJ2-1	NA	NA	CASSAWDTNNEQFF	TGTGCCAGCAGCGCCTGGGACACCAACAATGAGCAGTTCTTC
TRBV7-9	TRBJ1-3	NA	TRBD1	CASSSGQTPSFF	TGTGCCAGCAGCTCGGGACAGACGCCCTCCTTTTTT
TRBV7-8	TRBJ2-1	NA	NA	CASSPVLDEQFF	TGTGCCAGCAGCCCCGTTTTGGATGAGCAGTTCTTC
TRBV5-4	TRBJ2-3	NA	NA	CASSLGDINTDTQYF	TGTGCCAGCAGCTTGGGGGACATCAACACAGATACGCAGTATTTT
TRBV28	TRBJ1-2	NA	TRBD1	CASSAPFGQGGGYTF	TGTGCCAGCAGCGCCCCCTTTGGACAGGGGGGGGGCTACACCTTC
TRBV5-6	TRBJ1-5	NA	NA	CASSPGGPGTRSNQPQHF	TGTGCCAGCAGCCCGGGGGGGCCGGGGACTCGTAGCAATCAGCCCCAGCATTTT
TRBV6-1	TRBJ1-1	NA	NA	CASSAESQAFF	TGTGCCAGCAGTGCGGAGAGCCAAGCTTTCTTT
TRBV5-1	TRBJ2-5	once	NA	CASSLRETQYF	TGCGCCAGCAGCTTGCGAGAGACCCAGTACTTC
TRBV19	TRBJ2-1	NA	TRBD2	CASSSIAGGPVYNEQFF	TGTGCCAGTAGTTCCATAGCGGGGGGGCCGGTATACAATGAGCAGTTCTTC
TRBV6-5	TRBJ1-2	NA	NA	CASVGADSFYGYTF	TGTGCCAGCGTTGGGGCGGACAGTTTCTATGGCTACACCTTC
TRBV7-8	TRBJ1-2	NA	TRBD1	CASSSTDRGNYGYTF	TGTGCCAGCAGCTCAACCGACAGGGGGAACTATGGCTACACCTTC
TRBV14	TRBJ1-2	NA	NA	CASSPWQGKGNYGYTF	TGTGCCAGCAGCCCGTGGCAGGGGAAGGGGAACTATGGCTACACCTTC
TRBV2	TRBJ2-2	NA	NA	CASTLKRPGNTGELFF	TGTGCCAGCACTCTGAAACGGCCAGGGAACACCGGGGAGCTGTTTTTT
TRBV6-4	TRBJ2-2	NA	NA	CASSAESRTGELFF	TGTGCCAGCAGCGCAGAGTCAAGGACCGGGGAGCTGTTTTTT
TRBV6-5	TRBJ1-2	NA	NA	CASSPWIGYGYTF	TGTGCCAGCAGCCCCTGGATTGGATATGGCTACACCTTC
TRBV5-1	TRBJ2-1	once	TRBD2	CASSLLAGEYNEQFF	TGCGCCAGCAGCCTTCTAGCGGGAGAGTACAATGAGCAGTTCTTC
TRBV5-1	TRBJ1-2	NA	TRBD1	CASSYSGTGYGYTF	TGCGCCAGCAGCTACTCCGGGACAGGCTATGGCTACACCTTC
TRBV5-5	TRBJ2-7	NA	NA	CASRGSSYEQYF	TGTGCCAGCCGGGGCAGCTCCTACGAGCAGTACTTC
TRBV9	TRBJ2-3	NA	TRBD2	CASSAISGTSGSGTDTQYF	TGTGCCAGCAGCGCTATCTCCGGGACTAGCGGGAGCGGCACAGATACGCAGTATTTT
TRBV6-1	TRBJ2-7	once	TRBD2	CASSEGAGGPYEQYF	TGTGCCAGCAGTGAAGGAGCGGGGGGTCCCTACGAGCAGTACTTC